Given below is one TCR beta chain in context. The data were obtained in a study of blood T cell repertoires in COVID-19. Study in general: Donors in the United States, Italy and Spain gave samples during acute or convalescent COVID-19. T cells, B-cell-depleted T cells, or PBMCs provided the cDNA or gDNA that served as material.

Per germline, CDR1 ENHRY and CDR2 SYGVKD. V gave up 11 bases and J gave up 1 base; unmatched junction bases: 5. The CDR3 covers 13 residues. Authors' methods: Amplifying reference gene primers gave estimates of nucleated cell counts. The data were produced by immunoSEQ multiplex PCR, yet TCRdb's version contains in-frame clones alone and is incomplete. V, J and clone size are those of that table, while D and trimming were read from the DNA. Of some 450,000 clones in the sample, around 90% were seen once. Seattle researchers signed up patients amid active infection and tracked them longitudinally. The chain recombines TRBV10-3 with TRBJ1-3, with TRBD1 identical over 7 bases. The sequence derives from a young man with COVID-19, enrolled during active disease. Input material: peripheral blood. The CDR3 sequence is CAGTDRSGNTIYF. The DNA for the CDR3 is TGTGCCGGAACGGACAGGTCTGGAAACACCATATATTTT.